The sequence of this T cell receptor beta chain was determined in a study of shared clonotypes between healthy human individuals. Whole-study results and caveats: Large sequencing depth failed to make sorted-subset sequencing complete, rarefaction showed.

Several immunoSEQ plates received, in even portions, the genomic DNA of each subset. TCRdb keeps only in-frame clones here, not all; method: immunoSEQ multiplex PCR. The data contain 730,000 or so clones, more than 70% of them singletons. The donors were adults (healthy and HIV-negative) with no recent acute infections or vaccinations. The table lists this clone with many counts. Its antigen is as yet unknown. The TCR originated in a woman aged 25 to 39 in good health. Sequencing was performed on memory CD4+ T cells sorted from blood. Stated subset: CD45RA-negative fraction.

CDR3 region: CATSGLWTGSNQPQHF. CDR3 DNA sequence: TGTGCCACCAGCGGTCTATGGACAGGGAGCAATCAGCCCCAGCATTTT. The J gene is TRBJ1-5, the V gene TRBV15; 8 bases match TRBD1. V was clipped by 5 bases and J by 1 base; unmatched bases: 7. This CDR3 contains 16 residues. Germline values: CDR1 LNHNV, CDR2 YYDKDF (reference sequence).